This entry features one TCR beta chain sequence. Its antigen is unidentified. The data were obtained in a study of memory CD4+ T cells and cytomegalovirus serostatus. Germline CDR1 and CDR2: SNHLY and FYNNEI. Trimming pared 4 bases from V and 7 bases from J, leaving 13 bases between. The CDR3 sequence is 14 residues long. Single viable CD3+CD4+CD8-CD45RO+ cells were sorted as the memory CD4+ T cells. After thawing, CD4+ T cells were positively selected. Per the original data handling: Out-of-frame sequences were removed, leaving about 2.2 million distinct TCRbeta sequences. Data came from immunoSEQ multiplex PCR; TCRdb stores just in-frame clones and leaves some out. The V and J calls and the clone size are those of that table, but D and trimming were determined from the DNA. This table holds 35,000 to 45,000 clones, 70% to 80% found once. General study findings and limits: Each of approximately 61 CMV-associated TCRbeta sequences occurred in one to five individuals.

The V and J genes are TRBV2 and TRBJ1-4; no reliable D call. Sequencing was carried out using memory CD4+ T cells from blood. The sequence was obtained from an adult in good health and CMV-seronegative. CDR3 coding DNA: TGTGCCAGCAGTGGGACGGGTATGAGTGAAAAACTGTTTTTT. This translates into CASSGTGMSEKLFF.